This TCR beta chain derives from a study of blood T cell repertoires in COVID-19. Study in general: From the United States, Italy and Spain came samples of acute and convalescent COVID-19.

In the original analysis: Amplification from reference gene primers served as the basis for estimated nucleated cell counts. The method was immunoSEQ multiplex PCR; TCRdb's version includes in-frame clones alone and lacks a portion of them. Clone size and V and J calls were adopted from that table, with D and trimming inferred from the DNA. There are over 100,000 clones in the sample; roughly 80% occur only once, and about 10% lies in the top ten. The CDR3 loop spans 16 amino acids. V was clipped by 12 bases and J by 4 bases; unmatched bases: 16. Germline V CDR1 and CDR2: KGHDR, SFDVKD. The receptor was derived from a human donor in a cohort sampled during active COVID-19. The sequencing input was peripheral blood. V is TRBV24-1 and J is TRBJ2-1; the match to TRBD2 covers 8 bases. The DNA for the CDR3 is TGTGCCTGTACCGGGAGCGGGGGTCTTAAGTACAATGAGCAGTTCTTC. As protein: CACTGSGGLKYNEQFF.